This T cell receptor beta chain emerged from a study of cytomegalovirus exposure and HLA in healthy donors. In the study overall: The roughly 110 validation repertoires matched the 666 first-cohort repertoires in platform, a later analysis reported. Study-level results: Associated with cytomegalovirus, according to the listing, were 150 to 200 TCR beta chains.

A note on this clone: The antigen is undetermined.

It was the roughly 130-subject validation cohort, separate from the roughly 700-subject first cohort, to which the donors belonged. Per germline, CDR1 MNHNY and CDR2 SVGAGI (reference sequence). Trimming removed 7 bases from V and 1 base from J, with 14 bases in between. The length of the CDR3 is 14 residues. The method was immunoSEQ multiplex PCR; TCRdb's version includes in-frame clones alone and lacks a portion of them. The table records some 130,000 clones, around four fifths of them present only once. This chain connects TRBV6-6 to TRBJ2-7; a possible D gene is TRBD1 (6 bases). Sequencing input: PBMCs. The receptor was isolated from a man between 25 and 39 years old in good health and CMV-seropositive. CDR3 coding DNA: TGTGCCAGCAAAGCCACAGGGCGTTCCTACGAGCAGTACTTC. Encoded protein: CASKATGRSYEQYF.